This T cell receptor (beta chain) came from a study of blood T cell repertoires in COVID-19. Across the whole study: COVID-19 samples, acute and convalescent, were from the United States, Italy and Spain. Sample material is recorded as cDNA or gDNA derived from T cells, B-cell-depleted T cells, or PBMCs.

As handled by the study authors: Estimates of nucleated cell counts were drawn from the amplification of reference gene primers. TCRdb keeps only in-frame clones here, not all; method: immunoSEQ multiplex PCR. V and J calls and clone size are copied from that table; D and trimming were computed from the DNA. The sample gives approximately 74,000 clones, less than 95% of which show up once; approximately 4.8% is in the top ten. V was pared by 2 bases and J by 4 bases, with 3 bases of the junction left unmatched. Germline V lookup: CDR1 MNHNS, CDR2 SASEGT. This CDR3 spans 14 amino acids. The rearrangement joins TRBV6-1 to TRBJ2-7; 9 bases align to TRBD1. Sequenced input: peripheral blood. The receptor's source is a woman aged 55-69 years with active COVID-19. The CDR3 sequence: CASSELGQGYEQYF. DNA of the CDR3: TGTGCCAGCAGTGAACTCGGACAGGGGTACGAGCAGTACTTC.